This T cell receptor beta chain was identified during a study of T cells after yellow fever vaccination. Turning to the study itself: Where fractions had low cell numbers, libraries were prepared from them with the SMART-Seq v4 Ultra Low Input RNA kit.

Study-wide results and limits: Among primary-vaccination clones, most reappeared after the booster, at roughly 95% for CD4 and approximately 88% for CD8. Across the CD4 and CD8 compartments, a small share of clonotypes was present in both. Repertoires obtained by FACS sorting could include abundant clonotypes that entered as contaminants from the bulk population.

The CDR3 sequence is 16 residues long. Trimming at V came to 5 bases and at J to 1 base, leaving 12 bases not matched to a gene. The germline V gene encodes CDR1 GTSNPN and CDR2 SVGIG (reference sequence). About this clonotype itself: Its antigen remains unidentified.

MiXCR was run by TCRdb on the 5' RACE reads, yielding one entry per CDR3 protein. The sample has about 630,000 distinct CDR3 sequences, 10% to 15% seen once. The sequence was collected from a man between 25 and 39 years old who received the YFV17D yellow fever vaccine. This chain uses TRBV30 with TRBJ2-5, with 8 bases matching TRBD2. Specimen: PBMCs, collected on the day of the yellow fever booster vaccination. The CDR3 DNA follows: TGTGCCTGGGGCCGGGGGGGAGTGGGACCCCAAGAGACCCAGTACTTC. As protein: CAWGRGGVGPQETQYF.